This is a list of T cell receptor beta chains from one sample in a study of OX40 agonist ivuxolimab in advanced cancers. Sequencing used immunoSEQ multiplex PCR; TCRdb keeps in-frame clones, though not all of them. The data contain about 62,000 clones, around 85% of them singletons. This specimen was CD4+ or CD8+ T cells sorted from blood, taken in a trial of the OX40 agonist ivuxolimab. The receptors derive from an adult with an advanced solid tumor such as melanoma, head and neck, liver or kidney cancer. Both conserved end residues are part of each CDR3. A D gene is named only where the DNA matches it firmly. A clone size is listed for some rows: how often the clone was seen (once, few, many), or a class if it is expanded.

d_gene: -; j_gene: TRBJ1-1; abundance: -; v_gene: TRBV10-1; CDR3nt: TGCGCCAGCAGTCGAGGACGGGGGACTGAAGCTTTCTTT; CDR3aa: CASSRGRGTEAFF
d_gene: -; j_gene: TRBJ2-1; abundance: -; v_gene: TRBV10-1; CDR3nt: TGCGCCAGCAGTGAGTCGGGCGCCAGGTCCTACAATGAGCAGTTCTTC; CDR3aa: CASSESGARSYNEQFF
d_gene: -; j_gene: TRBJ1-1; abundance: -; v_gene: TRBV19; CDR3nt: TGTGCCAGTAGTACCACAGAGAACACTGAAGCTTTCTTT; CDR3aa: CASSTTENTEAFF
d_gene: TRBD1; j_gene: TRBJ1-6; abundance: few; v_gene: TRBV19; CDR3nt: TGTGCCAGTGCCGAACAGGGGCTTAATTCACCCCTCCACTTT; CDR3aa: CASAEQGLNSPLHF
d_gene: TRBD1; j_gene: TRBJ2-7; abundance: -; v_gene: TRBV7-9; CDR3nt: TGTGCCAGCAGCCTACAGGGGTACGAGCAGTACTTC; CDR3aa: CASSLQGYEQYF
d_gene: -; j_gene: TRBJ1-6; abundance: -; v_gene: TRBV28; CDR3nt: TGTGCCAGCAGTATCGGGCGGCTTAATTCACCCCTCCACTTT; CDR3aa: CASSIGRLNSPLHF
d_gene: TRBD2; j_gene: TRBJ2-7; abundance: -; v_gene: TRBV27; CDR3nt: TGTGCCAGCAGTTTATATAGCGGGAGTATCTACGAGCAGTACTTC; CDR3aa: CASSLYSGSIYEQYF
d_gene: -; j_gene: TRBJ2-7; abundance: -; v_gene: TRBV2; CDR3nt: TGTGCCAGCAGTGGTTACAGGAGCTCCTACGAGCAGTACTTC; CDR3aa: CASSGYRSSYEQYF
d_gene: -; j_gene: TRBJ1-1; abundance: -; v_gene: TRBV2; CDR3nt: TGTGCCAGCGGTCAAGGGTTGGCTGAAGCTTTCTTT; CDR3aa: CASGQGLAEAFF
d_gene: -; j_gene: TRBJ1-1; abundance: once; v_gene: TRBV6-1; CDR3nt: TGTGCCAGCAGACAGGAGAAGGGGACTGAAGCTTTCTTT; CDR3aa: CASRQEKGTEAFF
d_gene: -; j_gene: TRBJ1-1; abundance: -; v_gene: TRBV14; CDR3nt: TGTGCCAGCAGCCAAGGGCAAGTCAACACTGAAGCTTTCTTT; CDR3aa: CASSQGQVNTEAFF
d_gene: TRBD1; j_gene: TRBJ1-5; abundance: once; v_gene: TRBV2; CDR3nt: TGTGCCAGCAGGACGGACAGGGCCCAGCCCCAGCATTTT; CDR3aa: CASRTDRAQPQHF
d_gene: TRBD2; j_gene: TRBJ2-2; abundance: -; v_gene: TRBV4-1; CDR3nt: TGCGCCAGCAGCTCCCGGGGGGACAACACCGGGGAGCTGTTTTTT; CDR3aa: CASSSRGDNTGELFF
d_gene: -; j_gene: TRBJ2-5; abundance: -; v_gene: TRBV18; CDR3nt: TGTGCCAGCTCACCGGGATCCCAAGAGACCCAGTACTTC; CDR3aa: CASSPGSQETQYF
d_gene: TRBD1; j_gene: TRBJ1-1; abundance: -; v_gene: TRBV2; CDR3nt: TGTGCCAGCGCGGGACAGGGGGACACTGAAGCTTTCTTT; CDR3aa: CASAGQGDTEAFF
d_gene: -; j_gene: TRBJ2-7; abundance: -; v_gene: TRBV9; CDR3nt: TGTGCCAGCAGCGCCGGTTTGGGGACTTCACACGAGCAGTACTTC; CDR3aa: CASSAGLGTSHEQYF
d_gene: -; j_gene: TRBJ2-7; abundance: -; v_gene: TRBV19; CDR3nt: TGTGCCAGTAGTATAGAACCAGGGAACGAGCAGTACTTC; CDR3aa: CASSIEPGNEQYF
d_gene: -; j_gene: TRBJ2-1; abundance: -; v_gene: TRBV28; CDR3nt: TGTGCCACCCTGGGCAGCTTGAACCCGAATGAGCAGTTCTTC; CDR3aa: CATLGSLNPNEQFF
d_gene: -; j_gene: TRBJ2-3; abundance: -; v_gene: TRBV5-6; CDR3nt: TGTGCCAGCAGCTTTTGGGGGTCGTCAGATACGCAGTATTTT; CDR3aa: CASSFWGSSDTQYF
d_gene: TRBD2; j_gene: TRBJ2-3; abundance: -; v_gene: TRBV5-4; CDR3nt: TGTGCCAGCAGCCCGGGACTAGCGGGACGCACAGATACGCAGTATTTT; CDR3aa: CASSPGLAGRTDTQYF